The entry below describes one TCR beta chain. Its antigen is currently unknown. Germline values: CDR1 GTSNPN, CDR2 SVGIG (reference sequence). With 2 bases removed from V and 7 bases from J, the gap between germline ends came to 9 bases. The CDR3 contains 13 residues. This entry comes from a study of OX40 agonist ivuxolimab in advanced cancers. Overall study results and limits: Both CD4+ and CD8+ T cell populations in blood had undergone clonal expansion by week 6 at 0.1 to 3.0 mg/kg.

Some clones are missing from TCRdb's copy, which holds only in-frame ones; the method was immunoSEQ multiplex PCR. Seen here are approximately 64,000 clones, roughly 88% observed once, and the top ten hold approximately 3%. The TCR was taken from an adult with an advanced solid tumor such as melanoma, head and neck, liver or kidney cancer. The chain employs TRBV30 and TRBJ1-6, with unresolved D. The specimen was CD4+ or CD8+ T cells sorted from blood, collected in a trial of the OX40 agonist ivuxolimab. For the CDR3, the DNA is TGTGCCTGGAGTAAAGACGGGAATTCACCCCTCCACTTT. As protein: CAWSKDGNSPLHF.